This T cell receptor beta chain was obtained from a study of blood T cell repertoires in COVID-19. The germline V gene encodes CDR1 ENHRY and CDR2 SYGVKD. Trimming shortened V by 7 bases and J by 3 bases, and 20 bases separated the two germline ends. The CDR3 length is 16 residues. TCRdb keeps only in-frame clones here, not all; method: immunoSEQ multiplex PCR. Among about 200,000 clones listed, under 90% were seen once. The source of this sequence is a person aged 65-85 years with COVID-19, enrolled during active disease. Sequencing input: peripheral blood. The chain couples TRBV10-3 to TRBJ2-3, with D possibly matching TRBD1 (7 bases). Here the CDR3 reads CAITGGSGPATDTQYF. The CDR3 bases are TGTGCCATCACAGGGGGTAGCGGCCCAGCAACAGATACGCAGTATTTT.